The clone carrying this T cell receptor beta chain was picked up one time. Its antigen is not identified. This sample is part of a study of T cells in Graves' hyperthyroidism and ophthalmopathy. With 2 bases removed from V and 0 bases from J, the gap between germline ends came to 12 bases. Germline values: CDR1 MNHNS, CDR2 SASEGT. CDR3 length: 16 amino acids. Amplification targeted TCR beta CDR3 regions from RNA transcripts. TCR CDR3 regions were first amplified by RT-PCR with HTBI primers. TCRdb fed the multiplex PCR reads into MiXCR, producing one record per CDR3 protein. The table shows 300,000 to 450,000 distinct CDR3 sequences, with roughly 15% occurring only once. General study points: Ophthalmopathy and stable hyperthyroidism were separated by a 13 V-J model.

The V call is TRBV6-1, the J call TRBJ2-3; unclear D gene. The source is a woman aged 25 to 39 with Graves' ophthalmopathy. The sequenced sample was blood. In nucleotides, the CDR3 is TGTGCCAGCAGTGAAAACCGCCCTTCCAGCACAGATACGCAGTATTTT. It yields the protein CASSENRPSSTDTQYF.